This TCR beta chain was found in a study of vaccination and CD4 T cells after COVID-19. The overall study: Each of the control cultures got a CEFX pool, an HIV-1 Nef pool, or no peptide.

The ends lost 2 bases at V and 5 bases at J; junction bases unmatched: 5. The CDR3 extends over 17 amino acids. Per germline, CDR1 KGHDR and CDR2 SFDVKD. The sample's treatment: roughly 10-day PBMC culture with coronavirus spike peptide pools or control peptides (ViraFEST assay). Alongside 8 to 10 IU/ml IL-2 and about 9.5 ug/ml peptide pools, PBMCs were cultured at two million per well. Sequenced with the Oncomine TCR Beta short-read assay was DNA taken from cultured CD4+ T cells. In TCRdb, the PCR reads were re-called with MiXCR into one record per CDR3 protein. Among some 21,000 distinct CDR3 sequences listed, approximately 57% were seen once. As concerns this clonotype: The target antigen is unknown.

The chain joins TRBV24-1 to TRBJ2-2, with TRBD1 identical over 12 bases. Sequences were derived from CD4+ T cells from blood, cultured in vitro, sampled after SARS-CoV-2 vaccination. The sequence came from a human donor who received a COVID-19 vaccine. The CDR3 loop reads CATSDSPGQGATGELFF. CDR3 in DNA: TGTGCCACCAGTGATTCTCCGGGACAGGGGGCGACCGGGGAGCTGTTTTTT.